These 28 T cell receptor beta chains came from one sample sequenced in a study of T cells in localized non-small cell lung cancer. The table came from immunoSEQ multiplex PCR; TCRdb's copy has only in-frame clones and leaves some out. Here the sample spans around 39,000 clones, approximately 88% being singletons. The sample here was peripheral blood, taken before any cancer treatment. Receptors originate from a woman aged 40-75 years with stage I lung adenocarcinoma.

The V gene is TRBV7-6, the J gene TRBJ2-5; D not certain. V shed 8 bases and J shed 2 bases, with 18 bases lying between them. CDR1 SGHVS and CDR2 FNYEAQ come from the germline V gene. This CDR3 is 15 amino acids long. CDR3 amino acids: CASSLSAALQETQYF. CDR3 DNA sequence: TGTGCCAGCTCCTTATCTGCGGCACTTCAAGAGACCCAGTACTTC.

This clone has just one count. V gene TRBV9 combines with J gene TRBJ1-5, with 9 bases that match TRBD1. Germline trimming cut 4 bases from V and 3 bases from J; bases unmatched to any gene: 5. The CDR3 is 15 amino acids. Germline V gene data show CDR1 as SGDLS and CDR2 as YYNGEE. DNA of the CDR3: TGTGCCAGCAGCCCCACAGGGGGCGTCAATCAGCCCCAGCATTTT. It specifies CASSPTGGVNQPQHF.

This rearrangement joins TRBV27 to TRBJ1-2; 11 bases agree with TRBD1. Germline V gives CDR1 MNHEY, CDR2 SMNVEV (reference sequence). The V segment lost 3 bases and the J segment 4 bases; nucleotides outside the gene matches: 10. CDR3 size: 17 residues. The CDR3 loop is CASSFDIGTGGIYGYTF. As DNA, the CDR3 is TGTGCCAGCAGTTTTGATATTGGGACAGGGGGTATCTATGGCTACACCTTC.

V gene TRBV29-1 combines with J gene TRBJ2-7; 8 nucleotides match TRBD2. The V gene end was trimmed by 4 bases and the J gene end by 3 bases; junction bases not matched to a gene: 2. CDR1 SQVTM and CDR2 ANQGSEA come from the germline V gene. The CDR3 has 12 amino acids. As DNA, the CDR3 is TGCAGCGTTGCCAGCGGGAGCTACGAGCAGTACTTC. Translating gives CSVASGSYEQYF.

CDR3 in DNA: TGTGCCAGTAGTTCGGGACAGGGGGGGGGTCAGCCCCAGCATTTT. Protein: CASSSGQGGGQPQHF. This chain connects TRBV19 to TRBJ1-5; 11 nucleotides line up with TRBD1. Germline values: CDR1 LNHDA, CDR2 SQIVND (reference sequence). The CDR3 length is 15 residues. J was trimmed by 6 bases and V by 5 bases; bases with no gene match: 6.

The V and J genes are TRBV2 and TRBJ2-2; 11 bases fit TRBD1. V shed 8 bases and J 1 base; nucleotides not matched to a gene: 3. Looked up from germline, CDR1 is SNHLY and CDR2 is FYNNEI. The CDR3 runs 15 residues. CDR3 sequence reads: CASRDRGMNTGELFF. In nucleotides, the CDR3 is TGTGCCAGCCGGGACAGGGGGATGAACACCGGGGAGCTGTTTTTT. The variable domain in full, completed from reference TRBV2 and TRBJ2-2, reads EPEVTQTPSHQVTQMGQEVILRCVPISNHLYFYWYRQILGQKVEFLVSFYNNEISEKSEIFDDQFSVERPDGSNFTLKIRSTKLEDSAMYFCASRDRGMNTGELFFGEGSRLTVL.

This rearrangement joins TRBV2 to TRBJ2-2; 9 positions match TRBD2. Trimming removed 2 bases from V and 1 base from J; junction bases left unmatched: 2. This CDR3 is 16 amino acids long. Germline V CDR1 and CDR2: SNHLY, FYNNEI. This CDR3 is CASSEILAGNTGELFF. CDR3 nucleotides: TGTGCCAGCAGTGAAATACTAGCGGGGAACACCGGGGAGCTGTTTTTT. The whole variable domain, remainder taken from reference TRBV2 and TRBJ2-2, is EPEVTQTPSHQVTQMGQEVILRCVPISNHLYFYWYRQILGQKVEFLVSFYNNEISEKSEIFDDQFSVERPDGSNFTLKIRSTKLEDSAMYFCASSEILAGNTGELFFGEGSRLTVL.

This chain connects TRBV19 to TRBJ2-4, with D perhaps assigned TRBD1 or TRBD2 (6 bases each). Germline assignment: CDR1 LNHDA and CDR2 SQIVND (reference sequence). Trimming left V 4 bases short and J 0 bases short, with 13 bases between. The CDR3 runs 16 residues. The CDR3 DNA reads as TGTGCCAGTAGTAAGACGGGGGCCTTAGCCAAAAACATTCAGTACTTC. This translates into CASSKTGALAKNIQYF. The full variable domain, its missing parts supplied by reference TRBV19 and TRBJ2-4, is DGGITQSPKYLFRKEGQNVTLSCEQNLNHDAMYWYRQDPGQGLRLIYYSQIVNDFQKGDIAEGYSVSREKKESFPLTVTSAQKNPTAFYLCASSKTGALAKNIQYFGAGTRLSVL.

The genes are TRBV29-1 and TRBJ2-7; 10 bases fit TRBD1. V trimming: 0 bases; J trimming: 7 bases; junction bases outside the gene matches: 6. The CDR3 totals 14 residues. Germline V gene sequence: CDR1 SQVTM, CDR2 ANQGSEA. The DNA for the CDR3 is TGCAGCGTTGAAGATTGGGGGACAGGGGATGAGCAGTACTTC. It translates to CSVEDWGTGDEQYF.

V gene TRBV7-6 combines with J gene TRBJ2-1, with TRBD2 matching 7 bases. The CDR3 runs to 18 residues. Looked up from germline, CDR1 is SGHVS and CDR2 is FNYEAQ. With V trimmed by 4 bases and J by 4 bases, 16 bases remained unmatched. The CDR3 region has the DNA TGTGCCAGCAGCTCCGGAACTAGCGTTCAGTTAGAATACAATGAGCAGTTCTTC. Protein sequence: CASSSGTSVQLEYNEQFF.

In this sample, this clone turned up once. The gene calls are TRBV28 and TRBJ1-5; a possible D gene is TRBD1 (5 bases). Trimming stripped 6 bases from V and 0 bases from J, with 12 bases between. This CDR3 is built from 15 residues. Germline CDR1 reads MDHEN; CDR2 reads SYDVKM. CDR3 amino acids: CASRPYTGSNQPQHF. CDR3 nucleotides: TGTGCCAGCAGACCCTATACAGGTAGCAATCAGCCCCAGCATTTT.

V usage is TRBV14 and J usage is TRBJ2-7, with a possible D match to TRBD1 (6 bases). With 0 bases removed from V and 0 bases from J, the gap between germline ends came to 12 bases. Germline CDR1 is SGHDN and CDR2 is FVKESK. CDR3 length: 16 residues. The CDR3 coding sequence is TGTGCCAGCAGCCAAGACTTCGGACAGCTCTCCTACGAGCAGTACTTC. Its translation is CASSQDFGQLSYEQYF.

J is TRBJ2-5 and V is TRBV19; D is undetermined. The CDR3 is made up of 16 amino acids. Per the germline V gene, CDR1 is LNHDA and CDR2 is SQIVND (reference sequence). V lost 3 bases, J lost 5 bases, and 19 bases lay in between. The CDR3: CASSMKARRTQETQYF. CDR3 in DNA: TGTGCCAGTAGTATGAAGGCTAGGCGCACCCAGGAGACCCAGTACTTC. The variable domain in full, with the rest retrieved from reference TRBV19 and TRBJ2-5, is DGGITQSPKYLFRKEGQNVTLSCEQNLNHDAMYWYRQDPGQGLRLIYYSQIVNDFQKGDIAEGYSVSREKKESFPLTVTSAQKNPTAFYLCASSMKARRTQETQYFGPGTRLLVL.

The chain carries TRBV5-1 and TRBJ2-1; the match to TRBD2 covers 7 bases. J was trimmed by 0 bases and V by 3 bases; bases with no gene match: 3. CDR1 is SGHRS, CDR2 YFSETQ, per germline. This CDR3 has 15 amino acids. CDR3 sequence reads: CASSSSGGSYNEQFF. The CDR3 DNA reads TGCGCCAGCAGCTCTAGCGGAGGCTCCTACAATGAGCAGTTCTTC.

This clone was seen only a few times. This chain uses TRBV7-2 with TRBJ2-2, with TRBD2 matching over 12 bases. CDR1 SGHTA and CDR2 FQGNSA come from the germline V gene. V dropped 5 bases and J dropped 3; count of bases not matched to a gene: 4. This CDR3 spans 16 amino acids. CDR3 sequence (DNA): TGTGCCAGCAGCGCCAGACTAGCGGGAGACACCGGGGAGCTGTTTTTT. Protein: CASSARLAGDTGELFF.

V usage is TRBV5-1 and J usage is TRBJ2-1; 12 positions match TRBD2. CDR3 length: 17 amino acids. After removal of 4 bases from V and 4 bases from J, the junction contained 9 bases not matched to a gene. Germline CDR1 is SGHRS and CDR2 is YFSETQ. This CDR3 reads CASSTLAGGLNYNEQFF. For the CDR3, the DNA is TGCGCCAGCAGCACCCTAGCGGGAGGGCTAAATTACAATGAGCAGTTCTTC.

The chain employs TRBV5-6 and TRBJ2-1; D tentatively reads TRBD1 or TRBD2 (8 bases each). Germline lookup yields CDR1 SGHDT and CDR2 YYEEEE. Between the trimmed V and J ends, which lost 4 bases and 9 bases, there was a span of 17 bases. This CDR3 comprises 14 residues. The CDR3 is CASSGIAGQAEQFF. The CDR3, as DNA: TGTGCCAGCAGCGGAATAGCGGGACAGGCTGAGCAGTTCTTC.

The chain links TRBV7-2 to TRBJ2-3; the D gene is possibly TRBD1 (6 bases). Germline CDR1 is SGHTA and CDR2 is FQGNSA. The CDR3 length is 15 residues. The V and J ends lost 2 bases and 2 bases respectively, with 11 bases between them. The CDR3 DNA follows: TGTGCCAGCAGCTTATGGGGGCATCACACAGATACGCAGTATTTT. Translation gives CASSLWGHHTDTQYF.

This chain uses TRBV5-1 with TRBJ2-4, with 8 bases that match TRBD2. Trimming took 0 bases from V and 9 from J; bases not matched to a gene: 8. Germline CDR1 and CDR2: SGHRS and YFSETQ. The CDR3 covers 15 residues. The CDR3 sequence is CASSLGRYGRGIQYF. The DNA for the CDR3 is TGCGCCAGCAGCTTGGGTCGTTACGGGAGGGGCATTCAGTACTTC.

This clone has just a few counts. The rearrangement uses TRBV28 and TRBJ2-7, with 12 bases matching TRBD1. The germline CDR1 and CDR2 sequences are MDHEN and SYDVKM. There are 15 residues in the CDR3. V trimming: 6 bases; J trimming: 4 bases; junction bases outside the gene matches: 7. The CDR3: CASSTPGQGAYEQYF. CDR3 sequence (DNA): TGTGCCAGCAGCACCCCGGGACAGGGGGCTTACGAGCAGTACTTC.

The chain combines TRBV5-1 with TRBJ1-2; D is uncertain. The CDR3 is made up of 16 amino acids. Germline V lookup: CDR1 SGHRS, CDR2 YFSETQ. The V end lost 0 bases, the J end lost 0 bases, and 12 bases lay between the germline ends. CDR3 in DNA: TGCGCCAGCAGCTTGGCATTTGGGGATTCTAACTATGGCTACACCTTC. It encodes CASSLAFGDSNYGYTF.

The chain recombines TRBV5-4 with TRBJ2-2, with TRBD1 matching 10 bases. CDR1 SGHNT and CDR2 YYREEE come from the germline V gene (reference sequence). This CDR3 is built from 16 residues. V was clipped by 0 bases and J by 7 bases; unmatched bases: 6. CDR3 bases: TGTGCCAGCAGCTTGGCAGGGACAGGGGTGGACGGGGAGCTGTTTTTT. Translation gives CASSLAGTGVDGELFF.

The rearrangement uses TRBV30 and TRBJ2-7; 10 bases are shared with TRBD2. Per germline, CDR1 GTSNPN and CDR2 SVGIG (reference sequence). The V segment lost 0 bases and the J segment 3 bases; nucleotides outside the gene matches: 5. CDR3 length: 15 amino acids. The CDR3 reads CAWSVPWTSGYEQYF. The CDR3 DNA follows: TGTGCCTGGAGTGTACCCTGGACTAGCGGCTACGAGCAGTACTTC. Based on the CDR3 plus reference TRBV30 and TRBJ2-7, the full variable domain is SQTIHQWPATLVQPVGSPLSLECTVEGTSNPNLYWYRQAAGRGLQLLFYSVGIGQISSEVPQNLSASRPQDRQFILSSKKLLLSDSGFYLCAWSVPWTSGYEQYFGPGTRLTVT.

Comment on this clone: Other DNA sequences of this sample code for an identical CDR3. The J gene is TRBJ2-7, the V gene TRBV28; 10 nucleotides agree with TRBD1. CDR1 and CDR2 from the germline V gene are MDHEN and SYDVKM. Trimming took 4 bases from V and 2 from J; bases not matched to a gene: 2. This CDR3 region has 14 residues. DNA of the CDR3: TGTGCCAGCAGTTCGGGACAGGGGACCTACGAGCAGTACTTC. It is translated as CASSSGQGTYEQYF.

CDR3 sequence (DNA): TGTGCCATCAGTGACCCGGGGGGGGTTGATGAAGCTTTCTTT. Its translation is CAISDPGGVDEAFF. This chain connects TRBV10-3 to TRBJ1-1; the D gene is possibly TRBD1 (5 bases). From germline, CDR1 is ENHRY and CDR2 SYGVKD. The CDR3 runs to 14 residues. The V end was cut by 3 bases, the J end by 7 bases, with 15 bases between.

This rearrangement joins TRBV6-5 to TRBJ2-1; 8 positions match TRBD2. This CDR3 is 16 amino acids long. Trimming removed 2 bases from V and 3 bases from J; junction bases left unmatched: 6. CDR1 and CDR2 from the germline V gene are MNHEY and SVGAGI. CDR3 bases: TGTGCCAGCAGTTACGTTAGCGGGATGGACTACAATGAGCAGTTCTTC. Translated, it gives CASSYVSGMDYNEQFF.

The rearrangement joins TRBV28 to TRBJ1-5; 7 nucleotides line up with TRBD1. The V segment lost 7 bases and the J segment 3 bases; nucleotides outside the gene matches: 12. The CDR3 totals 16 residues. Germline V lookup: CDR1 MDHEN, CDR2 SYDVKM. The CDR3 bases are TGTGCCAGCACCCTTCTCCGGGACAGATACAATCAGCCCCAGCATTTT. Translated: CASTLLRDRYNQPQHF. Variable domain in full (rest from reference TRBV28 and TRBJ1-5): DVKVTQSSRYLVKRTGEKVFLECVQDMDHENMFWYRQDPGLGLRLIYFSYDVKMKEKGDIPEGYSVSREKKERFSLILESASTNQTSMYLCASTLLRDRYNQPQHFGDGTRLSIL.

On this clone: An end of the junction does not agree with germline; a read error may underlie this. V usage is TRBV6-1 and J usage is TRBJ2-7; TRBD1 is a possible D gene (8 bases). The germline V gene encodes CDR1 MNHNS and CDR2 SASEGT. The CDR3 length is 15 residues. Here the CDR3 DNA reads TGTGCCATCAGTGCGGGGGACAGGTATTCCTACGAGCAGTACTTC. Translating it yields CAISAGDRYSYEQYF.